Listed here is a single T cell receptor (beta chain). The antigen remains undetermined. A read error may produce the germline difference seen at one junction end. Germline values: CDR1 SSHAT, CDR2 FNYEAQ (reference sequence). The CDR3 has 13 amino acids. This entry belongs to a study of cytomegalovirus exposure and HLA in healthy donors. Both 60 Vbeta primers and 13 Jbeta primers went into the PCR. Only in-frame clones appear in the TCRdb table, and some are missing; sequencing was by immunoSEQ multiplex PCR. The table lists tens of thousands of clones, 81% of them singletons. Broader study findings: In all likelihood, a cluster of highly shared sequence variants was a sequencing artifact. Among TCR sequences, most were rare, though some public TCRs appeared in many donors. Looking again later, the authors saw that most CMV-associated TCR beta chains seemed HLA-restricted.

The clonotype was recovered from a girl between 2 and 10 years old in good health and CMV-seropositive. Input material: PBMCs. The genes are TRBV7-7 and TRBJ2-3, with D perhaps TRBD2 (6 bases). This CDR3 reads CASSWDFTDTQYF. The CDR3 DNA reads TGTGCTAGCAGCTGGGACTTCACAGATACGCAGTATTTT.